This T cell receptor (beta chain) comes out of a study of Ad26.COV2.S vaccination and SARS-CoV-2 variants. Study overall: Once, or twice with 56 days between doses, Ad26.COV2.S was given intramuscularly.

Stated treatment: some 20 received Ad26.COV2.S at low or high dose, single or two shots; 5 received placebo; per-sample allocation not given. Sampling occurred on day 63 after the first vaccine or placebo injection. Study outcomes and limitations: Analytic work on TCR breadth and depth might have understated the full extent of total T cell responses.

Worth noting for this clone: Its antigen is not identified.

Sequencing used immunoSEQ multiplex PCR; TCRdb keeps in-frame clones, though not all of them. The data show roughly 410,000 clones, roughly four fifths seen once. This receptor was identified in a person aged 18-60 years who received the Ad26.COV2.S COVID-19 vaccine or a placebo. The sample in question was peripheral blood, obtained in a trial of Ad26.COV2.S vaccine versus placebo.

The CDR3 region has the DNA TGTGCCAGCAGTCAGAGCGGGGTCGGCTCCTACAATGAGCAGTTCTTC. This encodes CASSQSGVGSYNEQFF. The chain carries TRBV2 and TRBJ2-1, with 7 bases fitting TRBD2. Germline V gene lookup returns CDR1 SNHLY and CDR2 FYNNEI. The CDR3 is 16 residues long. V gave up 5 bases and J gave up 0 bases; unmatched junction bases: 7.